This TCR beta chain was retrieved from a study of immune evolution from preneoplasia to lung adenocarcinoma. Macro-dissection enriched premalignant or tumor cells before nucleic acid extraction. Assay used: immunoSEQ multiplex PCR; TCRdb lists only in-frame clones, some missing. This table has approximately 11,000 clones, around 86% appearing once. The CDR3 totals 13 residues. J gave up 7 bases and V 6 bases, and 6 bases lay outside the gene matches. Per the germline V gene, CDR1 is LGHNA and CDR2 is YNFKEQ. Sequencing input: FFPE invasive lung adenocarcinoma tissue. The source of this sequence is a person aged 65-85 years with invasive lung adenocarcinoma. The chain combines TRBV4-2 with TRBJ1-2; 9 nucleotides align to TRBD1. CDR3 in amino acids: CASRRTGGGGYTF. The CDR3 region has the DNA TGTGCCAGCAGACGTACAGGGGGCGGTGGCTACACCTTC.